A single sample is the source of the 8 T cell receptor beta chains below, sequenced in a study of T-cell reconstitution after alpha-beta-depleted transplantation in children. This sample's TCRbeta library carried unique molecular identifier barcodes. TCRdb reanalysed the PCR reads using MiXCR and keeps one entry per CDR3 protein. In the table there are about 830,000 distinct CDR3 sequences, about 16% of which are singletons. Here the sequenced sample was PBMCs, mostly from graft donor cells, taken 360 days after TCRalphabeta/CD19-depleted stem cell transplant. The receptors derive from a male patient younger than 18 who had a stem cell transplant for acute lymphoblastic leukemia, so the T cells may come from the graft donor.

The CDR3 region has the DNA TGTGCCAGCAGTTTATCGGACAGGTGGATTTATGGCTACACCTTC. It encodes CASSLSDRWIYGYTF. The genes are TRBV28 and TRBJ1-2; 7 bases match TRBD1. The J segment lost 5 bases and the V segment lost 1 base, leaving 7 bases of the junction unmatched. The CDR3 sequence is 15 residues long. Per the germline V gene, CDR1 is MDHEN and CDR2 is SYDVKM.

This clonotype was counted only a few times. This chain joins TRBV29-1 and TRBJ2-1, with 7 bases lining up with TRBD2. The germline V gene has CDR1 SQVTM and CDR2 ANQGSEA. After removal of 6 bases from V and 2 bases from J, the junction contained 10 bases not matched to a gene. This CDR3 has 15 residues. CDR3 amino acids: CSVIPGGIPYNEQFF. DNA for the CDR3: TGCAGCGTGATCCCGGGGGGTATCCCCTACAATGAGCAGTTCTTC.

This clonotype turned up a few times. The rearrangement uses TRBV4-1 and TRBJ2-7; D might be TRBD1 (6 bases). The length of the CDR3 is 18 residues. V lost 1 base and J lost 0, with 19 bases in between. Germline CDR1 reads MGHRA; CDR2 reads YSYEKL. CDR3 amino acids: CASSQVAPLGTLSYEQYF. CDR3 in DNA: TGCGCCAGCAGCCAAGTTGCCCCTCTCGGGACACTCTCCTACGAGCAGTACTTC.

This clonotype was found a few times. The chain uses TRBV29-1 and TRBJ1-2, with TRBD1 matching 7 bases. This CDR3 is 12 amino acids long. The germline CDR1 and CDR2 sequences are SQVTM and ANQGSEA. The junction had 7 bases not matched to a gene; V was cut back by 6 bases and J by 6 bases. In DNA, the CDR3 is TGCAGCGTAATGACAGGGTCAAATGGCTACACCTTC. It encodes CSVMTGSNGYTF.

This clonotype came up a few times. The V call is TRBV20-1, the J call TRBJ2-3; weak D call: TRBD2 (6 bases). The CDR3 totals 15 residues. V lost 7 bases to trimming and J lost 3 bases, with 20 bases between them. Germline V gives CDR1 DFQATT, CDR2 SNEGSKA (reference sequence). The chain's CDR3 is CSVREDSRMTDTQYF. For the CDR3, the DNA is TGCAGTGTTAGGGAGGACTCACGGATGACAGATACGCAGTATTTT.

The V and J genes are TRBV6-5 and TRBJ2-5; no definite D call. Germline V gives CDR1 MNHEY, CDR2 SVGAGI. The V and J ends lost 3 bases and 4 bases respectively, with 9 bases between them. The CDR3 is 13 amino acids. CDR3 DNA sequence: TGTGCCAGCAGTTATGTGACTTTAGAGACCCAGTACTTC. It yields the protein CASSYVTLETQYF.

This clonotype appeared a single time. The V call is TRBV29-1, the J call TRBJ2-5; the D gene is possibly TRBD1 (6 bases). The CDR3 spans 12 residues. Looked up from germline, CDR1 is SQVTM and CDR2 is ANQGSEA. V lost 5 bases to trimming and J lost 5 bases, with 12 bases between them. The CDR3: CSVKGVRETQYF. The CDR3 region has the DNA TGCAGCGTTAAGGGGGTGAGGGAGACCCAGTACTTC.

This clonotype appeared many times. The chain combines TRBV3-1 with TRBJ1-3; D not certain. The CDR3 is 16 residues long. The germline V and J ends were trimmed by 0 bases and 2 bases, with 11 bases remaining between them. In germline, CDR1 is LGHDT, CDR2 YNNKEL (reference sequence). CDR3 sequence reads: CASSQDPISTGNTIYF. The CDR3 coding sequence is TGTGCCAGCAGCCAAGATCCCATTAGTACTGGAAACACCATATATTTT.